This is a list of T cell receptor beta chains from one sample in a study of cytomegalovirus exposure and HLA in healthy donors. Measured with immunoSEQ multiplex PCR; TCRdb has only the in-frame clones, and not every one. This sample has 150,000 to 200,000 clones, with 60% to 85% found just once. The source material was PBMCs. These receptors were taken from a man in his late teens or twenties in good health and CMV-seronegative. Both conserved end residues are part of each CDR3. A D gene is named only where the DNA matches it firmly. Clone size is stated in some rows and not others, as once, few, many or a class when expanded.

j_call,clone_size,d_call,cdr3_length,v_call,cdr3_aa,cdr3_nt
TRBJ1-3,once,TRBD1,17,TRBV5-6,CASSRRTGAFSGNTIYF,TGTGCCAGCAGCCGCAGAACAGGGGCCTTCTCTGGAAACACCATATATTTT
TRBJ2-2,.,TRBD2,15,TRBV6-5,CASSYVAGGAGELFF,TGTGCCAGCAGTTACGTCGCGGGAGGCGCGGGGGAGCTGTTTTTT
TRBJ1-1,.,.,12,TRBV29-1,CSVDRENTEAFF,TGCAGCGTTGACAGGGAGAACACTGAAGCTTTCTTT
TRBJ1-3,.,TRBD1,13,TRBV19,CACLGTDGNTIYF,TGTGCCTGCTTGGGGACAGATGGAAACACCATATATTTT
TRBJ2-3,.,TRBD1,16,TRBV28,CASSSPGQGTTDTQYF,TGTGCCAGCAGTTCCCCGGGACAGGGGACCACAGATACGCAGTATTTT
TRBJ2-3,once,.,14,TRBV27,CASSLSRQYDTQYF,TGTGCCAGCAGTTTATCGCGTCAATACGATACGCAGTATTTT
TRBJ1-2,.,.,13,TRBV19,CASSIGQGYGYTF,TGTGCCAGTAGTATCGGGCAGGGCTATGGCTACACCTTC
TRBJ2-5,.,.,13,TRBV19,CASSIFNQETQYF,TGTGCCAGTAGTATTTTCAACCAAGAGACCCAGTACTTC
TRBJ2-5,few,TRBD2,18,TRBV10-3,CAISEFLPRTSGKETQYF,TGTGCCATCAGTGAGTTCCTCCCCCGGACTAGCGGAAAAGAGACCCAGTACTTC
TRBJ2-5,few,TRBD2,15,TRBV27,CASSSPLGGAETQYF,TGTGCCAGCAGTTCCCCCCTGGGAGGGGCGGAGACCCAGTACTTC
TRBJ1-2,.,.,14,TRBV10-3,CAISDTRQEYGYTF,TGTGCCATCAGTGACACCCGACAGGAATATGGCTACACCTTC
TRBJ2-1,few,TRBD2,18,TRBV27,CASSLFGVAGSSYNEQFF,TGTGCCAGCAGTTTATTCGGGGTAGCGGGGAGCTCCTACAATGAGCAGTTCTTC
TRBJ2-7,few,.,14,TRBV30,CAWTYGTAAYEQYF,TGTGCCTGGACCTACGGGACTGCCGCCTACGAGCAGTACTTC
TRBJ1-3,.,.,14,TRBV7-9,CASSSPAGVNTVYF,TGTGCCAGCAGCTCCCCGGCCGGGGTGAACACCGTATATTTT
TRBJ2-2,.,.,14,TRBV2,CANPRGGVTGELFF,TGTGCCAACCCAAGGGGGGGGGTCACCGGGGAGCTGTTTTTT
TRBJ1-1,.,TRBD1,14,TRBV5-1,CASRGQGLNTEAFF,TGCGCCAGCAGGGGACAGGGGTTGAACACTGAAGCTTTCTTT
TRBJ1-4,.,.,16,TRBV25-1,CASSEYNWWGGEKLFF,TGTGCCAGCAGTGAATATAACTGGTGGGGGGGGGAAAAACTGTTTTTT
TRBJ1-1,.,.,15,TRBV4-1,CASSQVPGRDTEAFF,TGCGCCAGCAGCCAAGTGCCGGGAAGAGACACTGAAGCTTTCTTT
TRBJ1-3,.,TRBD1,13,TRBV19,CASRIGQGGTIYF,TGTGCCAGTAGGATCGGGCAGGGGGGCACCATATATTTT
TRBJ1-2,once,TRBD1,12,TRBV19,CASSDRGESYTF,TGTGCCAGTAGCGACAGGGGAGAGAGCTACACCTTC
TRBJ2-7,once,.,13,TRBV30,CAWADYKNYEQYF,TGTGCCTGGGCGGACTATAAAAACTACGAGCAGTACTTC
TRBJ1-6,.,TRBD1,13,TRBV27,CASRQGGNSPLHF,TGTGCCAGCAGACAGGGGGGAAATTCACCCCTCCACTTT
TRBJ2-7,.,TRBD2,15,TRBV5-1,CASSLGAGGAYEQYF,TGCGCCAGCAGCTTGGGAGCGGGAGGGGCCTACGAGCAGTACTTC
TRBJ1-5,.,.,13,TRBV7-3,CASSLGRGQPQHF,TGTGCCAGCAGCTTGGGGCGGGGGCAGCCCCAGCATTTT
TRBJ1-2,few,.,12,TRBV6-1,CASSDRSGGYTF,TGTGCCAGCAGTGACCGCAGCGGTGGCTACACCTTC
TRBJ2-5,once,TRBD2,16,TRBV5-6,CASSLGRGGFGKTQYF,TGTGCCAGCAGCTTGGGGCGGGGGGGGTTTGGAAAGACCCAGTACTTC
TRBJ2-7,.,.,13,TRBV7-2,CASSLGVVREQYF,TGTGCCAGCAGCTTAGGTGTAGTCCGGGAGCAGTACTTC
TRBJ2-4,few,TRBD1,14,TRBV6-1,CASIGTGRKGIQYF,TGTGCCAGCATAGGGACAGGGCGGAAAGGCATTCAGTACTTC
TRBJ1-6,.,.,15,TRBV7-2,CASSLAGAYNSPLHF,TGTGCCAGCAGCTTAGCAGGGGCGTATAATTCACCCCTCCACTTT
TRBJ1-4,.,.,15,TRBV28,CASSQNGGPNEKLFF,TGTGCCAGCAGTCAGAACGGAGGTCCTAATGAAAAACTGTTTTTT
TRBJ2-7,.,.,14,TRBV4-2,CASSLTGESYEQYF,TGTGCCAGCAGTCTGACTGGAGAATCCTACGAGCAGTACTTC
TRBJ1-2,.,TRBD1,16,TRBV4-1,CASSYGAGQGLYGYTF,TGCGCCAGCAGCTATGGAGCCGGACAGGGGCTCTATGGCTACACCTTC
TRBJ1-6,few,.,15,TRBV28,CASSLLPGDNSPLHF,TGTGCCAGCAGTTTATTGCCAGGGGATAATTCACCCCTCCACTTT
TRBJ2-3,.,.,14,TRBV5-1,CASSLAEAADTQYF,TGCGCCAGCAGCTTAGCGGAGGCGGCAGATACGCAGTATTTT
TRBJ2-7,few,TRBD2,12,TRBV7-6,CASSLGGGEQYF,TGTGCCAGCAGCTTAGGGGGGGGCGAGCAGTACTTC
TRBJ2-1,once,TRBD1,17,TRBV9,CASSVGRTGGIRNEQFF,TGTGCCAGCAGCGTAGGTCGGACAGGGGGAATACGGAATGAGCAGTTCTTC
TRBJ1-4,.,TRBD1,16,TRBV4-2,CASSKRDSATNEKLFF,TGTGCCAGCAGCAAAAGGGACAGTGCAACTAATGAAAAACTGTTTTTT
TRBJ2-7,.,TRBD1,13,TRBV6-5,CASTGDRAYEQYF,TGTGCCAGCACCGGTGACAGGGCCTACGAGCAGTACTTC
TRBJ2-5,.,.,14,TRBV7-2,CASSLVSSGETQYF,TGTGCCAGCAGCTTAGTCTCGTCAGGGGAGACCCAGTACTTC
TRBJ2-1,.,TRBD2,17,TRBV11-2,CASSSQGLAGRSNEQFF,TGTGCCAGCAGCAGCCAAGGGCTAGCGGGGAGATCCAATGAGCAGTTCTTC
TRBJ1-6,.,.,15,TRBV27,CASAIRDGGNSPLHF,TGTGCCAGCGCGATCCGGGACGGGGGTAATTCACCCCTCCACTTT
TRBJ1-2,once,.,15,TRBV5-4,CASSSQGDRIYGYTF,TGTGCCAGCAGCTCCCAAGGAGACAGGATCTATGGCTACACCTTC